These 10 T cell receptor beta chains share one sample of origin, sequenced in a study of blood T cell repertoires in COVID-19. Measured with immunoSEQ multiplex PCR; TCRdb has only the in-frame clones, and not every one. Of a few hundred thousand clones in the sample, roughly 85% were seen once. Material: peripheral blood. The receptors derive from a human donor in a cohort sampled during active COVID-19.

This clone was recorded a few times. The chain links TRBV5-4 to TRBJ2-7; 8 bases align to TRBD1. The trim removed 0 bases at V and 6 bases at J, leaving 5 bases unmatched. CDR3 length: 14 amino acids. Germline CDR1 and CDR2: SGHNT and YYREEE (reference sequence). CDR3 region: CASSLVGTGGEQYF. The CDR3 bases are TGTGCCAGCAGCTTGGTCGGGACAGGTGGCGAGCAGTACTTC.

The CDR3 coding sequence is TGCGCCAGCAGCTTGGCTCAGGGCCACACCGGGGAGCTGTTTTTT. Its translation: CASSLAQGHTGELFF. The chain links TRBV5-1 to TRBJ2-2, with D tentatively TRBD1 (5 bases). The length of the CDR3 is 15 residues. With 0 bases removed from V and 3 bases from J, the gap between germline ends came to 9 bases. Germline V CDR1 and CDR2: SGHRS, YFSETQ.

The chain has TRBV5-4 and TRBJ1-2, with TRBD1 identical over 7 bases. The CDR3 spans 14 residues. The germline V gene has CDR1 SGHNT and CDR2 YYREEE (reference sequence). The V segment lost 4 bases and the J segment 4 bases; nucleotides outside the gene matches: 7. The CDR3, as DNA: TGTGCCAGCAGCCCATTCACAGGGGCCTATGGCTACACCTTC. It codes for CASSPFTGAYGYTF.

The rearrangement links TRBV27 to TRBJ1-2, with D hard to call. The CDR3 loop spans 19 amino acids. The V gene lost 2 bases and the J gene lost 2 bases, with 24 bases spanning the gap. CDR1 is MNHEY and CDR2 is SMNVEV in the germline V gene (reference sequence). CDR3 amino acids: CASSLRMGREASANYGYTF. CDR3 bases: TGTGCCAGCAGTTTACGAATGGGCCGAGAAGCCTCAGCCAACTATGGCTACACCTTC.

V gene TRBV24-1 combines with J gene TRBJ2-1, with D tentatively TRBD1 (6 bases). The CDR3 sequence is 16 residues long. The germline V gene has CDR1 KGHDR and CDR2 SFDVKD. The V gene lost 5 bases and the J gene lost 0 bases, with 13 bases spanning the gap. DNA for the CDR3: TGTGCCACCAGTGGCCGGACAGACGGCTCCTACAATGAGCAGTTCTTC. The encoded protein is CATSGRTDGSYNEQFF.

V usage is TRBV27 and J usage is TRBJ1-5; D perhaps matches TRBD1 (6 bases). The germline V gene has CDR1 MNHEY and CDR2 SMNVEV (reference sequence). The CDR3 contains 15 residues. V gave up 10 bases and J gave up 0 bases, with 16 bases separating them. CDR3 amino acids: CATRGGVNSNQPQHF. CDR3 DNA: TGTGCCACCAGAGGGGGGGTCAATAGCAATCAGCCCCAGCATTTT.

The V gene is TRBV7-6, the J gene TRBJ2-2; 9 bases are a match to TRBD2. Germline-derived CDR1 and CDR2 are SGHVS and FNYEAQ. Trimming cost V 2 bases and J 5 bases; bases outside gene matches: 12. This CDR3 contains 18 residues. The CDR3 here is CASSLFLSSGVGTGELFF. Here the CDR3 DNA reads TGTGCCAGCAGCTTATTCCTTTCTAGCGGGGTAGGTACCGGGGAGCTGTTTTTT.

This clone was observed a single time. V is TRBV12-5 and J is TRBJ2-1; 9 nucleotides line up with TRBD2. Germline-derived CDR1 and CDR2 are LGHNT and FRNRAP. The CDR3 contains 16 residues. V dropped 7 bases and J dropped 11; count of bases not matched to a gene: 18. The CDR3 nucleotides are TGTGCTAGTGCCTTCTCCTATAGCGGGGGCCCAGAAAAGCAGTTCTTC. Translation: CASAFSYSGGPEKQFF.

The chain recombines TRBV10-3 with TRBJ2-7, with a weak D call TRBD1 (5 bases). The CDR3 has 16 residues. Germline V CDR1 and CDR2: ENHRY, SYGVKD. Trimming shortened V by 8 bases and J by 0 bases, and 20 bases separated the two germline ends. The CDR3: CAIPFAGLESSYEQYF. The CDR3 region has the DNA TGTGCCATCCCTTTCGCAGGGCTAGAGAGCTCCTACGAGCAGTACTTC.

The V gene is TRBV27, the J gene TRBJ1-2; D not resolved. Trimming pared 3 bases from V and 0 bases from J, leaving 14 bases between. CDR3 size: 16 residues. Per germline, CDR1 MNHEY and CDR2 SMNVEV (reference sequence). CDR3 sequence: CASSLYAIQSNYGYTF. CDR3 nucleotides: TGTGCCAGCAGTTTGTATGCCATACAATCTAACTATGGCTACACCTTC.